This T cell receptor (beta chain) was profiled in a study of cytomegalovirus exposure and HLA in healthy donors. The junction had 4 bases not matched to a gene; V was cut back by 2 bases and J by 1 base. Germline loops: CDR1 SGHTA, CDR2 FQGNSA. The CDR3 runs 16 residues. The assay was immunoSEQ multiplex PCR, and TCRdb's table has in-frame clones only and misses some. The table includes 150,000 to 200,000 clones, approximately 81% detected once. The chain recombines TRBV7-2 with TRBJ2-2, with TRBD1 matching over 7 bases. The sequenced sample consisted of PBMCs. This TCR was sampled from a man aged 18 to 30 in good health and CMV-seropositive. CDR3 DNA: TGTGCCAGCAGCTTACGAGGGACAGTGAACACCGGGGAGCTGTTTTTT. As protein: CASSLRGTVNTGELFF.